The following is a T cell receptor (beta chain) sequence with its context. The data are from a study of blood T cells in healthy people across ages. The second PCR ran roughly 7 to 12 cycles with a sample-barcoded 5' primer and J-beta primers. Sequencing recovered at least 3 million CDR3-containing paired-end reads from each sample. TCRdb independently ran MiXCR on the 5' RACE reads; one entry per CDR3 protein. The sample includes roughly 1,500,000 distinct CDR3 sequences, around two fifths of them seen just once. Trimming cost V 8 bases and J 10 bases; bases outside gene matches: 10. Per the germline V gene, CDR1 is MNHEY and CDR2 is SVGAGI. The CDR3 has 13 amino acids. Ranging in age from roughly 6 to 90, the donors were healthy Caucasian individuals from Russia. Investigators took around 10 milliliters of peripheral blood from every donor. Extraction yielded at least 5 micrograms of total RNA per sample.

Sequenced material: blood. The receptor's source is a young woman in good health. The chain uses TRBV6-5 and TRBJ2-7; 11 bases are shared with TRBD2. The DNA of the CDR3 is TGTGCCAGCCGCCGAGTAGCGGGAGGGCCCCAGTACTTC. It translates to CASRRVAGGPQYF.